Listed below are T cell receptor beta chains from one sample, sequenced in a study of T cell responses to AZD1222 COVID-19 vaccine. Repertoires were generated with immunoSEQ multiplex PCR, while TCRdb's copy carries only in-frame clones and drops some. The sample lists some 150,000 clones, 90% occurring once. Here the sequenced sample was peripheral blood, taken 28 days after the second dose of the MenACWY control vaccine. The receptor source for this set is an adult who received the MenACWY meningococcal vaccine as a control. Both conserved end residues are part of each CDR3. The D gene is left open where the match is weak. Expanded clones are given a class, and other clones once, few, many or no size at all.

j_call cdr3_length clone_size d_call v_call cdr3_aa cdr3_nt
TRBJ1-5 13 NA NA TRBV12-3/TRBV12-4 CASSLEGFQPQHF TGTGCCAGCAGTTTGGAGGGGTTCCAGCCCCAGCATTTT
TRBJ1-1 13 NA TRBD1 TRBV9 CASTGEMNTEAFF TGTGCCAGTACAGGGGAGATGAACACTGAAGCTTTCTTT
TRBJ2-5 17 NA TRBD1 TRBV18 CASSPNGWGTGQETQYF TGTGCCAGCTCACCGAATGGTTGGGGGACAGGGCAAGAGACCCAGTACTTC
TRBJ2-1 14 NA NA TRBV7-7 CASSPDRTYNEQFF TGTGCCAGCAGCCCTGACAGAACCTACAATGAGCAGTTCTTC
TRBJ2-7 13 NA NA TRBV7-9 CASSLGNGYEQYF TGTGCCAGCAGCTTAGGGAACGGCTACGAGCAGTACTTC
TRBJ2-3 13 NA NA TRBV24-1 CATSEAGVDTQYF TGTGCCACCAGTGAAGCCGGGGTGGATACGCAGTATTTT
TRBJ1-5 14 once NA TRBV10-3 CAIGPAESNQPQHF TGTGCCATCGGGCCGGCAGAAAGCAATCAGCCCCAGCATTTT
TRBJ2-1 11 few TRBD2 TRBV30 CACSTSGSQFF TGTGCCTGCTCAACTAGCGGGAGTCAGTTCTTC
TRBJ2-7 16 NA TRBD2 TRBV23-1 CASSQRGLAEPCEQYF TGCGCCAGCAGTCAAAGGGGACTAGCGGAGCCCTGCGAGCAGTACTTC
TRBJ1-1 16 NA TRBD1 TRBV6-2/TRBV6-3 CASSTHGTGGDTEAFF TGTGCCAGCAGTACCCACGGGACAGGGGGCGATACTGAAGCTTTCTTT
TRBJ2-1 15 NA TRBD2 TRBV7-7 CASSLEAGGIYEQFF TGTGCCAGCAGCTTAGAAGCGGGAGGGATATATGAGCAGTTCTTC
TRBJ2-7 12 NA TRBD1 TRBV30 CACRQGPGEQYF TGTGCCTGCCGACAGGGGCCGGGAGAGCAGTACTTC
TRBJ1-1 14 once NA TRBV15 CATSRVGVNTEAFF TGTGCCACCAGCAGGGTAGGGGTGAACACTGAAGCTTTCTTT
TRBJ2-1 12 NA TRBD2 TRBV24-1 CATSAGVGEQFF TGTGCCACCAGCGCGGGAGTGGGTGAGCAGTTCTTC
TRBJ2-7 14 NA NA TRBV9 CASNAGPNSYEQYF TGTGCCAGCAACGCGGGGCCCAACTCCTACGAGCAGTACTTC
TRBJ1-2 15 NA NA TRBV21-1 CASSIGTPTNYGYTF TGTGCCAGCAGCATCGGGACTCCGACTAACTATGGCTACACCTTC
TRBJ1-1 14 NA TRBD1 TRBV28 CASRYPGGNTEAFF TGTGCCAGCAGATACCCAGGGGGTAACACTGAAGCTTTCTTT
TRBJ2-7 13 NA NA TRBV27 CASGSSQTYEQYF TGTGCCAGCGGATCCAGCCAGACCTACGAGCAGTACTTC
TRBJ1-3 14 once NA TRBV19 CASSETLRGHTIYF TGTGCCAGTAGTGAAACCCTGAGAGGACACACCATATATTTT
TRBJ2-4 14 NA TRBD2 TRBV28 CASGLAGAKNIQYF TGTGCCAGCGGGTTAGCGGGAGCCAAAAACATTCAGTACTTC
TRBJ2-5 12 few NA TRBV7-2 CASSTYQETQYF TGTGCCAGCAGCACGTACCAAGAGACCCAGTACTTC
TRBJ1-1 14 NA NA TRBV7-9 CASSAPRGWAEAFF TGTGCCAGCAGCGCCCCCAGGGGCTGGGCTGAAGCTTTCTTT
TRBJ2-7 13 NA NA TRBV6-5 CASTLWNEGEQYF TGTGCCAGCACCCTTTGGAATGAGGGCGAGCAGTACTTC
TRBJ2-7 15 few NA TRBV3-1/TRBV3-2 CASSQGILGEYEQYF TGTGCCAGCAGCCAAGGGATTTTAGGGGAATACGAGCAGTACTTC
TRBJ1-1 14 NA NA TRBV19 CASSTIGGVSEAFF TGTGCCAGTAGTACGATCGGGGGGGTTTCGGAAGCTTTCTTT
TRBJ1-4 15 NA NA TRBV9 CASSLGAPTNEKLFF TGTGCCAGCAGCTTAGGGGCGCCAACTAATGAAAAACTGTTTTTT
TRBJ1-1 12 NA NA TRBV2 CASRGDDTEAFF TGTGCCAGCAGGGGAGACGACACTGAAGCTTTCTTT
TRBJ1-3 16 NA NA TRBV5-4 CASSLVGGAHGNTIYF TGTGCCAGCAGCTTGGTCGGGGGGGCTCACGGAAACACCATATATTTT
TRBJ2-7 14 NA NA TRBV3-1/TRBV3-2 CASSLNVFPLQQYF TGTGCCAGCAGTCTAAACGTGTTCCCCTTACAGCAGTACTTC
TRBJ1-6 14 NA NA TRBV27 CASSSDRQNSPLHF TGTGCCAGCAGTTCGGACAGACAAAATTCACCCCTCCACTTT
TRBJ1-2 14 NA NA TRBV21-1 CASSKGPEGYGYTF TGTGCCAGCAGCAAAGGCCCGGAGGGCTATGGCTACACCTTC
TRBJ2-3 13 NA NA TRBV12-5 CAKGVKSTDTQYF TGTGCTAAGGGGGTAAAATCAACAGATACGCAGTATTTT
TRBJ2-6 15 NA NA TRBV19 CASSIEHTGANVLTF TGTGCCAGTAGTATCGAGCATACCGGGGCCAACGTCCTGACTTTC
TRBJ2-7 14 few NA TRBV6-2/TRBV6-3 CASSRDGNSYEQYF TGTGCCAGCAGTCGAGACGGCAACTCCTACGAGCAGTACTTC
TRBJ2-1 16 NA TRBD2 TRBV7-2 CASSFGPGLAGVEQFF TGTGCCAGCAGCTTTGGTCCCGGTCTAGCGGGAGTTGAGCAGTTCTTC
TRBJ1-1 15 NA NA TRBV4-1 CASSQDARDSLGAFF TGCGCCAGCAGCCAAGATGCCAGGGACTCTCTCGGAGCTTTCTTT
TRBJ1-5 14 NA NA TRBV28 CASSSAPGNQPQHF TGTGCCAGCAGTTCGGCCCCCGGCAATCAGCCCCAGCATTTT